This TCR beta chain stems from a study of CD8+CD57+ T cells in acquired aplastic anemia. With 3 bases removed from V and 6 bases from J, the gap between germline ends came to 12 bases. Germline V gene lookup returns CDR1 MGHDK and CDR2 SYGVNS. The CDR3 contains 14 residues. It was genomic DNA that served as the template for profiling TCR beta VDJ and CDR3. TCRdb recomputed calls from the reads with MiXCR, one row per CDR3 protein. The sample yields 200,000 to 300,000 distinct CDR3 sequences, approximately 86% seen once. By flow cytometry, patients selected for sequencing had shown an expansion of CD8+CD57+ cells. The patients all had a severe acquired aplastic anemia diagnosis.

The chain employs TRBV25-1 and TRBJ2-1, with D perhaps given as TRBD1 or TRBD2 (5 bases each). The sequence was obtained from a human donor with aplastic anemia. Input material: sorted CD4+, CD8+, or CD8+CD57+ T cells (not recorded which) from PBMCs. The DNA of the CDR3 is TGTGCCAGCAGTGATTGGGGACGGAGCAATGAGCAGTTCTTC. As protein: CASSDWGRSNEQFF.